These 18 T cell receptor beta chains were sequenced from one sample in a study of blood T cells in healthy people across ages. Sample-barcoded 5' priming and a J-beta primer mix drove a second PCR of roughly 6 to 12 cycles. TCRdb used MiXCR to reprocess the 5' RACE reads, holding one entry per CDR3 protein. The sample yields about a million distinct CDR3 sequences, around two fifths seen once. The sequenced sample was blood. Receptors were obtained from a man aged 18 to 30 in good health.

The chain combines TRBV7-8 with TRBJ2-5, with 7 bases fitting TRBD2. The CDR3 runs 14 residues. Germline V gene lookup returns CDR1 SGHVS and CDR2 FQNEAQ. V dropped 5 bases and J dropped 1; count of bases not matched to a gene: 4. In DNA, the CDR3 is TGTGCCAGCAGCAGCGGGACTCTCCAAGAGACCCAGTACTTC. Translating it yields CASSSGTLQETQYF. Combining the CDR3 with reference TRBV7-8 and TRBJ2-5 gives the whole variable domain GAGVSQSPRYKVAKRGQDVALRCDPISGHVSLFWYQQALGQGPEFLTYFQNEAQLDKSGLPSDRFFAERPEGSVSTLKIQRTQQEDSAVYLCASSSGTLQETQYFGPGTRLLVL.

This clonotype has a handful of counts. The CDR3, as DNA: TGTGCCAGCAGCCTCGGGGCAGGTTTCTACAATGAGCAGTTCTTC. Protein: CASSLGAGFYNEQFF. The chain carries TRBV13 and TRBJ2-1; the D gene could be TRBD1 or TRBD2 (5 bases each). CDR3 length: 15 amino acids. V gave up 5 bases and J gave up 3 bases, with 14 bases separating them. Looked up from germline, CDR1 is PRHDT and CDR2 is FYEKMQ (reference sequence).

The chain couples TRBV20-1 to TRBJ2-7, with D unresolved. The CDR3 length is 14 residues. Germline V CDR1 and CDR2: DFQATT, SNEGSKA (reference sequence). The ends were cut back, 0 bases at V and 0 bases at J, with 9 bases in the middle. The CDR3, as DNA: TGCAGTGCTAGAGATCTACAGAGCTCCTACGAGCAGTACTTC. Protein sequence: CSARDLQSSYEQYF.

This clonotype was seen a few times. The chain couples TRBV20-1 to TRBJ2-3; D is unclear. Looked up from germline, CDR1 is DFQATT and CDR2 is SNEGSKA (reference sequence). V gave up 5 bases and J gave up 6 bases, with 12 bases separating them. The CDR3 is made up of 12 amino acids. As DNA, the CDR3 is TGCAGTGCTCTTAAGCCCGGGGATACGCAGTATTTT. Residues: CSALKPGDTQYF.

The rearrangement uses TRBV2 and TRBJ2-4; TRBD2 matches at 13 bases. Near its end, the DNA agrees better with TRBJ2-7, so the J call may be wrong. Germline V CDR1 and CDR2: SNHLY, FYNNEI. The CDR3 sequence is 18 residues long. The CDR3 spells CASSDRGLAGLTEYEQYF. DNA of the CDR3: TGTGCCAGCAGTGATAGGGGACTAGCGGGGTTGACTGAGTACGAGCAGTACTTC.

J is TRBJ1-3 and V is TRBV7-9, with D perhaps TRBD1 (5 bases). Germline CDR1 reads SEHNR; CDR2 reads FQNEAQ (reference sequence). Trimming left V 3 bases short and J 2 bases short, with 14 bases between. The CDR3 runs to 16 residues. The CDR3 sequence: CASSLNPGSPGNTIYF. CDR3 bases: TGTGCCAGCAGCTTGAATCCAGGGTCGCCTGGAAACACCATATATTTT.

The genes are TRBV12-3 or TRBV12-4 and TRBJ2-4, with TRBD2 matching 14 bases. The V and J ends lost 7 bases and 0 bases, in that order; junction bases with no gene match: 8. This CDR3 is 18 amino acids long. CDR3 nucleotides: TGTGCCAGCACGACTAGCGGGGGGGAGAAGACAGCCAAAAACATTCAGTACTTC. This sequence encodes CASTTSGGEKTAKNIQYF.

The rearrangement joins TRBV10-3 to TRBJ2-1; 8 bases fit TRBD2. CDR1 is ENHRY and CDR2 is SYGVKD in the germline V gene. The CDR3 sequence is 15 residues long. With V trimmed by 0 bases and J by 6 bases, 4 bases remained unmatched. CDR3 amino acids: CAISESRTSSNEQFF. CDR3 bases: TGTGCCATCAGTGAGTCCCGGACTAGCTCCAATGAGCAGTTCTTC.

J is TRBJ1-1 and V is TRBV7-8, with D maybe TRBD1 (5 bases). Trimming shortened V by 3 bases and J by 1 base, and 15 bases separated the two germline ends. Germline V gene data show CDR1 as SGHVS and CDR2 as FQNEAQ. The CDR3 consists of 16 residues. CDR3 region: CASSFPGRGSNTEAFF. The CDR3, as DNA: TGTGCCAGCAGCTTCCCAGGGCGGGGGTCGAACACTGAAGCTTTCTTT.

This clonotype was found once. At one of its ends the junction is not consistent with the germline gene, which may arise from a read error. This chain connects TRBV2 to TRBJ1-2; no reliable D call. The CDR3 runs 14 residues. Germline V gene lookup returns CDR1 SNHLY and CDR2 FYNNEI. The CDR3 here is CASSEDGIAYGYSF. Here the CDR3 DNA reads TGTGCCAGCAGTGAGGACGGGATCGCCTATGGCTACTCCTTC.

V usage is TRBV3-1 and J usage is TRBJ2-1, with TRBD1 matching 9 bases. The ends lost 1 base at V and 8 bases at J; junction bases unmatched: 9. The germline gives CDR1 LGHDT, CDR2 YNNKEL (reference sequence). The CDR3 has 16 amino acids. The CDR3 loop is CASSQGTGGLQDEQFF. DNA of the CDR3: TGTGCCAGCAGCCAAGGCACAGGGGGCCTCCAGGATGAGCAGTTCTTC.

Only one count was recorded for this clonotype. J is TRBJ2-1 and V is TRBV20-1; 7 bases map to TRBD2. Trimming cost V 0 bases and J 2 bases; bases outside gene matches: 1. The CDR3 runs to 14 residues. Germline V gene data show CDR1 as DFQATT and CDR2 as SNEGSKA (reference sequence). The CDR3 DNA sequence: TGCAGTGCTAGAGAGGGGGGGGCCTACAATGAGCAGTTCTTC. This gives the protein CSAREGGAYNEQFF.

This clonotype was detected only a few times. V and J are TRBV4-3 and TRBJ1-5, with D perhaps TRBD1 (5 bases). This CDR3 is built from 16 residues. V was cut by 0 bases and J by 2 bases, with 11 bases left in between. Per the germline V gene, CDR1 is LGHNA and CDR2 is YSLEER. The CDR3 protein is CASSQDREMGNQPQHF. CDR3 in DNA: TGCGCCAGCAGCCAAGACAGGGAGATGGGCAATCAGCCCCAGCATTTT.

The chain uses TRBV7-2 and TRBJ1-6, with a tentative D call TRBD1 (6 bases). Per the germline V gene, CDR1 is SGHTA and CDR2 is FQGNSA. The CDR3 length is 15 residues. Trimming left V 5 bases short and J 9 bases short, with 17 bases between. CDR3 protein: CASSIQGNTASPLHF. For the CDR3, the DNA is TGTGCCAGCAGCATACAGGGTAATACGGCTTCACCCCTCCACTTT.

The chain joins TRBV20-1 to TRBJ1-5; D may be TRBD1 (6 bases). Trimming left V 0 bases short and J 3 bases short, with 12 bases between. CDR3 length equals 15 residues. The germline V gene has CDR1 DFQATT and CDR2 SNEGSKA (reference sequence). The CDR3 DNA follows: TGCAGTGCTAGAGAGGCGGGGGGCTCCAATCAGCCCCAGCATTTT. Translating it yields CSAREAGGSNQPQHF.

This clonotype occurred a few times. V gene TRBV2 combines with J gene TRBJ2-1, with 11 nucleotides matching TRBD2. The CDR3 runs 13 residues. CDR1 is SNHLY, CDR2 FYNNEI, per germline. V dropped 6 bases and J dropped 10; count of bases not matched to a gene: 5. The CDR3 spells CASSSGLAVEQFF. CDR3 coding DNA: TGTGCCAGCAGCTCGGGACTAGCGGTAGAGCAGTTCTTC.

This clonotype was observed a few times. The genes are TRBV20-1 and TRBJ2-7; 9 bases fit TRBD1. Germline V gene data show CDR1 as DFQATT and CDR2 as SNEGSKA (reference sequence). The CDR3 has 15 residues. V lost 5 bases to trimming and J lost 4 bases; unmatched junction nucleotides: 12. The CDR3 loop reads CSASGLGTGQYEQYF. CDR3 DNA: TGCAGTGCTTCGGGGCTGGGGACAGGGCAATACGAGCAGTACTTC.

This clonotype was seen only once. The chain combines TRBV20-1 with TRBJ2-7, with D maybe TRBD1 (6 bases). TRBJ2-5 matches the DNA end more closely, so the J call is doubtful. The CDR3 loop spans 15 amino acids. The germline CDR1 and CDR2 sequences are DFQATT and SNEGSKA (reference sequence). CDR3 nucleotide sequence: TGCAGTGCTAGCAGGGGCCGAAGCTCCGGGGAGACCCAGTACTTC. Its protein product is CSASRGRSSGETQYF.